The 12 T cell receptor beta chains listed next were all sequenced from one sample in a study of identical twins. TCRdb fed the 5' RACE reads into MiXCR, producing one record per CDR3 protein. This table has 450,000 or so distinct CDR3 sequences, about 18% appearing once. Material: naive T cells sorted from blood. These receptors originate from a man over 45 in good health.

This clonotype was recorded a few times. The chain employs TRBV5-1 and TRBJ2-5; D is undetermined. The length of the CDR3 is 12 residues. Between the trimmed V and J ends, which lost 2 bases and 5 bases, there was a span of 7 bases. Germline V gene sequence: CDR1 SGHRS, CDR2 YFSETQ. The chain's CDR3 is CASSFLWETQYF. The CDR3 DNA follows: TGCGCCAGCAGCTTTCTATGGGAGACCCAGTACTTC.

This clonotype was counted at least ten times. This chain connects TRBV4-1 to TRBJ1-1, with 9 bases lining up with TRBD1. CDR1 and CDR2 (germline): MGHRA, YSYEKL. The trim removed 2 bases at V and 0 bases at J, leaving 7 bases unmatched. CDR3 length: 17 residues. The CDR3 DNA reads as TGCGCCAGCAGCCAAATCCCGGGACAGGGTATGAACACTGAAGCTTTCTTT. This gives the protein CASSQIPGQGMNTEAFF.

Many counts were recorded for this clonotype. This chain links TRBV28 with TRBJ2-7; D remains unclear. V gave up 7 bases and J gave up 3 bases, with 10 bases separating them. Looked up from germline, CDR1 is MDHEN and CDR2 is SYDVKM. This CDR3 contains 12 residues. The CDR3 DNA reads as TGTGCCAGCAAATCAGACGGCTACGAGCAGTACTTC. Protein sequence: CASKSDGYEQYF.

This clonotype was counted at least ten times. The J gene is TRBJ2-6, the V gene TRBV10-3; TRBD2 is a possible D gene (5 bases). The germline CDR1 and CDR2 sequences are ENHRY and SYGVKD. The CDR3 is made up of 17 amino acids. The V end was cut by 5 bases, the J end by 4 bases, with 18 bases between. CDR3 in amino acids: CAISSGRMSAGANVLTF. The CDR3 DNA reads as TGTGCCATCAGTAGCGGCAGGATGAGTGCCGGGGCCAACGTCCTGACTTTC.

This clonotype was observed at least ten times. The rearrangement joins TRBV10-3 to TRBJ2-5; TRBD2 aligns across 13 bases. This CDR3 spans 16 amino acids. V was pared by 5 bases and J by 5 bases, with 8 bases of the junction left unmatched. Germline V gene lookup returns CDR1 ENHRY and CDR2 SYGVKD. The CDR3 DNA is TGTGCCATCAGTAAACTAGCGGGAGGGACAAAGGAGACCCAGTACTTC. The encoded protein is CAISKLAGGTKETQYF.

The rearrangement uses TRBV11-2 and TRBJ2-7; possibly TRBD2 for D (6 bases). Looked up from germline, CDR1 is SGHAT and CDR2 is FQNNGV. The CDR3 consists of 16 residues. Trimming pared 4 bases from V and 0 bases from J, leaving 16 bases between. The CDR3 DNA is TGTGCCAGCAGCTCGGAGGGACCTCTTTTCTCCTACGAGCAGTACTTC. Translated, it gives CASSSEGPLFSYEQYF.

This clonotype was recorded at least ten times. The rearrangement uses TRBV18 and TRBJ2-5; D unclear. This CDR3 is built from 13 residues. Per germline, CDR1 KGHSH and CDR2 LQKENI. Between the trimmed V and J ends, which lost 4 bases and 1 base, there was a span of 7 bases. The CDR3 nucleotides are TGTGCCAGCTCACGTCAGGTCCAAGAGACCCAGTACTTC. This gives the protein CASSRQVQETQYF.

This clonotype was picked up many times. CDR3 in DNA: TGTGCCAGCAGCGAACAGGGGATCGAGCAGTACTTC. Translated, it gives CASSEQGIEQYF. This chain links TRBV28 with TRBJ2-7, with 7 bases fitting TRBD1. Unmatched junction bases numbered 5, after V lost 6 bases and J lost 6 bases. Germline lookup yields CDR1 MDHEN and CDR2 SYDVKM. This CDR3 has 12 amino acids.

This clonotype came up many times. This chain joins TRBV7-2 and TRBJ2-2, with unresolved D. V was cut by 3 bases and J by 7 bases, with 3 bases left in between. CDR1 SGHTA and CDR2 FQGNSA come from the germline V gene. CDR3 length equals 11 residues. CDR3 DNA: TGTGCCAGCAGCTTTCTCGGGGAGCTGTTTTTT. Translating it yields CASSFLGELFF.

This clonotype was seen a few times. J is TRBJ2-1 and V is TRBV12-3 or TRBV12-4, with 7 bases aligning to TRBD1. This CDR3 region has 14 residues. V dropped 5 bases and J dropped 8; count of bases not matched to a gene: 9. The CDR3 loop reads CASSPGRQGYEQFF. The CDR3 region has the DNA TGTGCCAGCAGTCCAGGCCGACAGGGCTATGAGCAGTTCTTC.

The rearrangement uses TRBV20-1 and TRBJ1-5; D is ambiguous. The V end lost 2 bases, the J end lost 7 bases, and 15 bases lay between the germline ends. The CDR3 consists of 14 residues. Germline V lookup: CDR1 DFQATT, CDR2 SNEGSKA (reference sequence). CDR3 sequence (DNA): TGCAGTGCTAGAAGAAGACAAGGACCACAGCCCCAGCATTTT. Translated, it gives CSARRRQGPQPQHF.

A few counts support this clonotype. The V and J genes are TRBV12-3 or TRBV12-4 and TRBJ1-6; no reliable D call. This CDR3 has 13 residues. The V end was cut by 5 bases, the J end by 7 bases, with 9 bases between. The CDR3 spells CASSTTENSPLHF. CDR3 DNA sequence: TGTGCCAGCAGTACTACCGAAAATTCACCCCTCCACTTT.